A single TCR beta chain is shown here with its context. The target antigen is unknown. V lost 5 bases to trimming and J lost 4 bases, with 14 bases between them. The CDR3 has 14 amino acids. CDR1 and CDR2 (germline): SGHTA, FQGNSA. This entry belongs to a study of T cells in localized non-small cell lung cancer. General study results and limits: In uninvolved adjacent lung, T cell clonality reached its highest value, exceeding tumor. Of the top 100 tumor clones, median roughly 55 were in adjacent lung, 25 to 35 among its top 100. Sequencing involved a lone tumor region, leaving heterogeneity possible. Longer overall survival was seen with higher T cell density measured in blood.

The assay was immunoSEQ multiplex PCR, and TCRdb's table has in-frame clones only and misses some. The table includes under 35,000 clones, over 80% detected once. The receptor was derived from a woman aged 35 to 75 with stage III lung adenocarcinoma. Sequenced here: peripheral blood mononuclear cells, sampled before any cancer treatment. The chain recombines TRBV7-2 with TRBJ2-5; TRBD2 might be the D (6 bases). Here the CDR3 DNA reads TGTGCCAGCAGCCGGGGACTTATGGGAGAGACCCAGTACTTC. Protein: CASSRGLMGETQYF.